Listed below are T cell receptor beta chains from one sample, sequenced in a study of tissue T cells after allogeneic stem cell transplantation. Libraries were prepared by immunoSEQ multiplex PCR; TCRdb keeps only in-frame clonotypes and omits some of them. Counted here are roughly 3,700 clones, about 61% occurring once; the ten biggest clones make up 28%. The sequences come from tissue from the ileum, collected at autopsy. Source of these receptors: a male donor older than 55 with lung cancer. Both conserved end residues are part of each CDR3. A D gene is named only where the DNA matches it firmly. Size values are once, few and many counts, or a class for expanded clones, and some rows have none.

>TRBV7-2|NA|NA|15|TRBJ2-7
TGTGCCAGCAGCTTAGCAGGGACCGAAGCCTACGAGCAGTACTTC
CASSLAGTEAYEQYF
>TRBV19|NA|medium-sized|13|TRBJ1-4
TGTGCCAGTAGTATCCCAGGGGAAGAAAAACTGTTTTTT
CASSIPGEEKLFF
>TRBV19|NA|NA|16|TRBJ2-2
TGTGCCAGTACCCTGGGGGGGCAGGGAGTCCCCGGGGAGCTGTTTTTT
CASTLGGQGVPGELFF
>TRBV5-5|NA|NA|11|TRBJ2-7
TGTGCCAGCAGCTTAGGGCCCGAGCAGTACTTC
CASSLGPEQYF
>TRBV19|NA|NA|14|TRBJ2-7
TGTGCCAGTAGTATAGGTGGTGGCAGCTACGAGCAGTACTTC
CASSIGGGSYEQYF
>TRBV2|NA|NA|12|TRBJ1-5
TGTGCCAGCAGCTACCAGTATCAGCCCCAGCATTTT
CASSYQYQPQHF
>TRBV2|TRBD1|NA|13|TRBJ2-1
TGTGCCGGCGATAGGGACAGGGGCGTTGAGCAGTTCTTC
CAGDRDRGVEQFF
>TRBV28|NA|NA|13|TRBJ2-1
TGTGCCAGCACGAATAGCGTCGGGAATGAGCAGTTCTTC
CASTNSVGNEQFF
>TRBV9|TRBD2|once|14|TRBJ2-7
TGTGCCAGCAGCGTAGTAGCGGGGTCCTACGAGCAGTACTTC
CASSVVAGSYEQYF
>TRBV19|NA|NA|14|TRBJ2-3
TGTGCCAGTAGTATTATGGGAATTACAGATACGCAGTATTTT
CASSIMGITDTQYF
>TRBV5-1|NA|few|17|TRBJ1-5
TGCGCCAGCAGCTTGGCCCCCGGTGGCGGTAACAATCAGCCCCAGCATTTT
CASSLAPGGGNNQPQHF
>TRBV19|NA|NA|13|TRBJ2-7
TGTGCCAGTAGTGTCCGGGACAACTACGAGCAGTACTTC
CASSVRDNYEQYF
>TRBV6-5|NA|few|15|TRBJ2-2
TGTGCCAGCAGTTACTCTGGGGGTTCGGGCGGGGAGCTGTTTTTT
CASSYSGGSGGELFF
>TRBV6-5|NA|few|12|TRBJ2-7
TGTGCCAGCAAGGGGCTCGCGTGGGAGCAGTACTTC
CASKGLAWEQYF
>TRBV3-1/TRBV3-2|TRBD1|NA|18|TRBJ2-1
TGTGCCAGCAGCCATTATACCCGGGACAGAGGACCAAACAATGAGCAGTTCTTC
CASSHYTRDRGPNNEQFF
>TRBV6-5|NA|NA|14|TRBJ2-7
TGTGCCAGCACACCTAGCTCCAGCTCCTACGAGCAGTACTTC
CASTPSSSSYEQYF
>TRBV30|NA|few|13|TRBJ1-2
TGTGCCTGGAGTGTTTATGGGGGATATGGCTACACCTTC
CAWSVYGGYGYTF
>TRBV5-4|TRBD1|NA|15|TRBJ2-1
TGTGCCAGCAGCCTCCGGAGACAGGGTCGGGATGAGCAGTTCTTC
CASSLRRQGRDEQFF
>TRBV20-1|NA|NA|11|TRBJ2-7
TGCAGTGCTAGAACTAGCCGCGAGCAGTACTTC
CSARTSREQYF
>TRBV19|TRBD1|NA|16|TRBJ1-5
TGTGCCAGTAGTACCTCGACAGGGATGGCGAATCAGCCCCAGCATTTT
CASSTSTGMANQPQHF
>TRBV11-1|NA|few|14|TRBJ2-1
TGTGCCAGCAGCTTAGCTAGCGGCTACAATGAGCAGTTCTTC
CASSLASGYNEQFF
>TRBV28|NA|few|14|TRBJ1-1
TGTGCCAGCACCTTGGGGGGGTTGAACACTGAAGCTTTCTTT
CASTLGGLNTEAFF
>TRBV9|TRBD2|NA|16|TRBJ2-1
TGTGCCAGCAGCGCCACTGCTAGCGGGGGATACAATGAGCAGTTCTTC
CASSATASGGYNEQFF
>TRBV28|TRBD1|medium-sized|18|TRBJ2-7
TGTGCCAGCAGTTCCAAATACCTGAACAGGGGGTTCGTCTACGAGCAGTACTTC
CASSSKYLNRGFVYEQYF
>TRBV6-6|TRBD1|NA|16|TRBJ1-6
TGTGCCAGCAGTTACGAGCTGGGACAGCCTAATTCACCCCTCCACTTT
CASSYELGQPNSPLHF
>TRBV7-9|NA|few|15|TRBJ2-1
TGTGCCAGCAGCTTAGCTTCGGGGGTCTACAATGAGCAGTTCTTC
CASSLASGVYNEQFF
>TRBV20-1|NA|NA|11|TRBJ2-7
TGCAGTGCCGCGGCTCTCTACGAGCAGTACTTC
CSAAALYEQYF
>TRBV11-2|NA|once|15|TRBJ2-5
TGTGCCAGCAGTCGTCCCGGGACGGGGCGGGAGACCCAGTACTTC
CASSRPGTGRETQYF
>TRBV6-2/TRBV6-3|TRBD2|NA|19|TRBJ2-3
TGTGCCAGCAGTTATCTCCGGACTAGCGGGGGGACCAGCCCAGATACGCAGTATTTT
CASSYLRTSGGTSPDTQYF
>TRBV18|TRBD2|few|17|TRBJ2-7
TGTGCCAGCTCACCACAACCCTTAGCGGGGGGGCCCGTCGAGCAGTACTTC
CASSPQPLAGGPVEQYF
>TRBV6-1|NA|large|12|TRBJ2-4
TGTGCCAGCAGTGAAGCGCATGCAGCTGGGTACTTC
CASSEAHAAGYF
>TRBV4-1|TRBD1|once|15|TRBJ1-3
TGCGCCAGCAGCCAAGCGACAGGGATTGGAAACACCATATATTTT
CASSQATGIGNTIYF
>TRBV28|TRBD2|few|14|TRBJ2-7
TGTGCCAGCAACACAGCGGGAGTGGGCTACGAGCAGTACTTC
CASNTAGVGYEQYF
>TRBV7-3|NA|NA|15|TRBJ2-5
TGTGCCAGCAGCGCCCAGGGCAGACTAGGGGAGACCCAGTACTTC
CASSAQGRLGETQYF
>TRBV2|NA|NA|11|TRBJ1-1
TGTGCCAGCAGTCCTGAAATCGGAGCTTTCTTT
CASSPEIGAFF
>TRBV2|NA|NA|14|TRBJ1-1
TGTGCCAGCAGGGGGGGGTCTAGGAACACTGAAGCTTTCTTT
CASRGGSRNTEAFF
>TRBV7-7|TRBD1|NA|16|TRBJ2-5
TGTGCTAGCAGCCCCCTGGGGACAGGGCAGCAAGAGACCCAGTACTTC
CASSPLGTGQQETQYF
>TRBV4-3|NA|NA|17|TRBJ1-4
TGCGCCAGCAGCCAAGATCGAGCGGGGGCAATTAATGAAAAACTGTTTTTT
CASSQDRAGAINEKLFF
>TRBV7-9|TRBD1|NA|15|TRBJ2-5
TGTGCCAGCAGTGCCGGGACAGGGGGCCTGGAGACCCAGTACTTC
CASSAGTGGLETQYF
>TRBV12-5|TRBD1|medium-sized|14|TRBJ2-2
TGTGCTAGTGGATATCAGACAGGGTCCGGGGAGCTGTTTTTT
CASGYQTGSGELFF
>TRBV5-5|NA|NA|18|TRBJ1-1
TGTGCCAACAGCCGGCGGGGGGCAGGGAGGACAACGAACGCTGAAGCTTTCTTT
CANSRRGAGRTTNAEAFF
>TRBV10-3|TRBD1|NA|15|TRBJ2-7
TGTGCCATCAGTGATGGGACAGGGGGCACCTACGAGCAGTACTTC
CAISDGTGGTYEQYF
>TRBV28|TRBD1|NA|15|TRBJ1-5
TGTGCCAGCAGGGGACTCTGGACAGGGTACCAGCCCCAGCATTTT
CASRGLWTGYQPQHF
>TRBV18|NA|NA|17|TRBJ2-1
TGTGCCAGCTCACCACCGGGGCAGGGGCACTCCTACAATGAGCAGTTCTTC
CASSPPGQGHSYNEQFF
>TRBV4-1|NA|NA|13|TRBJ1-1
TGCGCCAGCAGCCAAGATGAAGGTGATGAAGCTTTCTTT
CASSQDEGDEAFF
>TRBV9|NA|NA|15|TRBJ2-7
TGTGCCAGCAGCGTAGATTTGGGGAGATCCTACGAGCAGTACTTC
CASSVDLGRSYEQYF